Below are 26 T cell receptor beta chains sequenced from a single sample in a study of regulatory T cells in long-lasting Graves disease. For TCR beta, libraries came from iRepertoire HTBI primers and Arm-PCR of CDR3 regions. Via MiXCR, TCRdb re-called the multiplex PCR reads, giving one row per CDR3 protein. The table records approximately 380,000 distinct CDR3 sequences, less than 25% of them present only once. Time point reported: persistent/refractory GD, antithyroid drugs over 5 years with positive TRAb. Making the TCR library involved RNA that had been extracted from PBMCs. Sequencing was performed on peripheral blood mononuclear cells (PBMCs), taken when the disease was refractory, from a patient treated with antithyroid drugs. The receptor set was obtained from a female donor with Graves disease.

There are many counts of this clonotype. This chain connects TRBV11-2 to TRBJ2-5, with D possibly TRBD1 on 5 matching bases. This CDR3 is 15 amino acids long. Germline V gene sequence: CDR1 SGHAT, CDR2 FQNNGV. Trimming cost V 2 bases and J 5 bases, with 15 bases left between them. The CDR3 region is CASSLRGRAMETQYF. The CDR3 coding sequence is TGTGCCAGCAGCTTAAGAGGCAGGGCAATGGAGACCCAGTACTTC. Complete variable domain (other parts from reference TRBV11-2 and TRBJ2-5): EAGVAQSPRYKIIEKRQSVAFWCNPISGHATLYWYQQILGQGPKLLIQFQNNGVVDDSQLPKDRFSAERLKGVDSTLKIQPAKLEDSAVYLCASSLRGRAMETQYFGPGTRLLVL.

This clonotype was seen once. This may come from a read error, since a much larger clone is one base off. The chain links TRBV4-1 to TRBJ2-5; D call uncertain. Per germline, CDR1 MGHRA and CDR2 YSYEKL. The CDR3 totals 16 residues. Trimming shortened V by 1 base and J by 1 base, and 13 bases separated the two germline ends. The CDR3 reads CASSQVVPAAQETQYF. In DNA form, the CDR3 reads TGCGCCAGCAGCCAAGTGGTCCCAGCTGCCCAAGAGACCCAGTACTTC.

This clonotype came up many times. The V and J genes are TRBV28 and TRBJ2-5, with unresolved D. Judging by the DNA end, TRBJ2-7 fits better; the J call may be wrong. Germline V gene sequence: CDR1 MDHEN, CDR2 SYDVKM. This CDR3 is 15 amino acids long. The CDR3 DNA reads TGTGCCAGCCTGCAGGCCGGGCTTAGCTCCTACGAGCAGTACTTC. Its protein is CASLQAGLSSYEQYF.

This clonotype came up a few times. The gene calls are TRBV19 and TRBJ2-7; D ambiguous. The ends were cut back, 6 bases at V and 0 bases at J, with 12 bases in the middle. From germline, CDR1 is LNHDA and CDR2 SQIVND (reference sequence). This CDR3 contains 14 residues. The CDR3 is CASSFQARSYEQYF. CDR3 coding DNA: TGTGCCAGTAGCTTCCAAGCCCGCTCCTACGAGCAGTACTTC.

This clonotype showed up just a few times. CDR3 bases: TGTGCCAGCAGCGCTCAGAGGGCCGGTCCGGCTTTCTTT. This encodes CASSAQRAGPAFF. The chain links TRBV13 to TRBJ1-1; D call uncertain. The ends were cut back, 5 bases at V and 11 bases at J, with 18 bases in the middle. Per the germline V gene, CDR1 is PRHDT and CDR2 is FYEKMQ (reference sequence). The CDR3 spans 13 residues.

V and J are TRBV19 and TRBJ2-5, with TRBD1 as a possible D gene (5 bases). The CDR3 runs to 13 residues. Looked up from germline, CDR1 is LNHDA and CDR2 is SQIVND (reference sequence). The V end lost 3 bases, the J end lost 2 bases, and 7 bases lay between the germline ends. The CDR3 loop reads CASSIYRQETQYF. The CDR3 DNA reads TGTGCCAGTAGTATCTACAGGCAAGAGACCCAGTACTTC.

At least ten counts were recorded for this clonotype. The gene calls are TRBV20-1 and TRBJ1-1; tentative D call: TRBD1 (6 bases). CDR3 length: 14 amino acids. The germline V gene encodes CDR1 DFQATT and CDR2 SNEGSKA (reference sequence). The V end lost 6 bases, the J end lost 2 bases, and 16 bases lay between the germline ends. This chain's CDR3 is CSATRQAINTEAFF. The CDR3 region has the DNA TGCAGTGCCACAAGACAGGCGATCAACACTGAAGCTTTCTTT.

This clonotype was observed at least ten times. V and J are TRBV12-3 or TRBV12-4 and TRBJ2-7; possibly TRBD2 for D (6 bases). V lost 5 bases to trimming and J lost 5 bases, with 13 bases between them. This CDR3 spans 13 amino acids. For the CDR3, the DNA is TGTGCCAGCAGTGCCGGGGGTGGGGACGAGCAGTACTTC. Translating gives CASSAGGGDEQYF.

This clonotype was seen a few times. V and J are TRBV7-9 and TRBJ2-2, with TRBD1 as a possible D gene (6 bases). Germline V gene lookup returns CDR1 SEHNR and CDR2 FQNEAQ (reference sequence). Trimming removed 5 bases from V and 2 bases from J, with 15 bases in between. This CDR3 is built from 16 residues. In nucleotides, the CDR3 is TGTGCCAGCAGCCAAACCGGGACAAAAAACACCGGGGAGCTGTTTTTT. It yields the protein CASSQTGTKNTGELFF. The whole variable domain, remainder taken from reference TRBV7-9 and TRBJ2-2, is DTGVSQNPRHKITKRGQNVTFRCDPISEHNRLYWYRQTLGQGPEFLTYFQNEAQLEKSRLLSDRFSAERPKGSFSTLEIQRTEQGDSAMYLCASSQTGTKNTGELFFGEGSRLTVL.

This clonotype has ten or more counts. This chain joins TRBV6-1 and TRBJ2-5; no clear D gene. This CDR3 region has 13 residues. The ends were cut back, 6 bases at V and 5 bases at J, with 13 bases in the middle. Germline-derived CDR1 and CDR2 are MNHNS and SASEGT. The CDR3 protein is CASSSYRRETQYF. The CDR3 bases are TGTGCCAGCAGCAGCTACCGACGGGAGACCCAGTACTTC.

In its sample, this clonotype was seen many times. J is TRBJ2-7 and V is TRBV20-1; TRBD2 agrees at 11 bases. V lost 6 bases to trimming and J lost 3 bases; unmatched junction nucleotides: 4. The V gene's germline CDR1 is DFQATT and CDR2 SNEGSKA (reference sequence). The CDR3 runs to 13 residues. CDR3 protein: CSARTSGRYEQYF. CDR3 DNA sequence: TGCAGTGCCCGGACTAGCGGGCGCTACGAGCAGTACTTC.

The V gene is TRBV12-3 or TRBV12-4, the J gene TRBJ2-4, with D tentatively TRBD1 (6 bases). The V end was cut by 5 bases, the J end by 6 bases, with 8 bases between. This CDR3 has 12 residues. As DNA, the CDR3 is TGTGCCAGCAGTGTGGACAGAAACATTCAGTACTTC. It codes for CASSVDRNIQYF.

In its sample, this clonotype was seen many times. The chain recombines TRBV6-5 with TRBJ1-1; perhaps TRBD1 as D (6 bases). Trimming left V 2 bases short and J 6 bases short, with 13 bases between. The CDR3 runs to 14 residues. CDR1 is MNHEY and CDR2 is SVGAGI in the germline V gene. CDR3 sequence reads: CASSYKTGRAEAFF. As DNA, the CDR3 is TGTGCCAGCAGTTACAAAACAGGGAGGGCTGAAGCTTTCTTT.

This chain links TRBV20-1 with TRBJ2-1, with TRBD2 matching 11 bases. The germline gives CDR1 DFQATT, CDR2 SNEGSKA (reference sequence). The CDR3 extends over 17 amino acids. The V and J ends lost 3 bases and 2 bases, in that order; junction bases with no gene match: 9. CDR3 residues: CSARTTSGTIAYNEQFF. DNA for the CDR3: TGCAGTGCTAGGACGACTAGCGGGACCATCGCCTACAATGAGCAGTTCTTC.

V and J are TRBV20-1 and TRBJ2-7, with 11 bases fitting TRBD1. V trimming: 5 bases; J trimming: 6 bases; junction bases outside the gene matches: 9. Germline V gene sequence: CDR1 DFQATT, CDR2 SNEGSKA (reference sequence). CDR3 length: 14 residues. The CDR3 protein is CSALPGTGGSEQYF. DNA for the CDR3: TGCAGTGCTCTTCCCGGGACAGGGGGTAGCGAGCAGTACTTC.

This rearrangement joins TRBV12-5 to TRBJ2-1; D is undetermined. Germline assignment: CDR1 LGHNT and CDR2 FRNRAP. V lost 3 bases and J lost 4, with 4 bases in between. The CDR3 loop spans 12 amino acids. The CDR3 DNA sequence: TGTGCTAGTGGTTTTCTATACAATGAGCAGTTCTTC. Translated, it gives CASGFLYNEQFF. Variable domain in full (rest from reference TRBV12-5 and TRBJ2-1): DARVTQTPRHKVTEMGQEVTMRCQPILGHNTVFWYRQTMMQGLELLAYFRNRAPLDDSGMPKDRFSAEMPDATLATLKIQPSEPRDSAVYFCASGFLYNEQFFGPGTRLTVL.

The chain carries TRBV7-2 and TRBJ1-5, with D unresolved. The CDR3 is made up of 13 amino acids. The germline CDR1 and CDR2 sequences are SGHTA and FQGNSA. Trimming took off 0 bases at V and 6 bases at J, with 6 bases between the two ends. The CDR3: CASSLAHGQPQHF. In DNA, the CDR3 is TGTGCCAGCAGCTTAGCGCATGGTCAGCCCCAGCATTTT. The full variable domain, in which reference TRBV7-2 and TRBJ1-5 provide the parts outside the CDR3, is GAGVSQSPSNKVTEKGKDVELRCDPISGHTALYWYRQSLGQGLEFLIYFQGNSAPDKSGLPSDRFSAERTGGSVSTLTIQRTQQEDSAVYLCASSLAHGQPQHFGDGTRLSIL.

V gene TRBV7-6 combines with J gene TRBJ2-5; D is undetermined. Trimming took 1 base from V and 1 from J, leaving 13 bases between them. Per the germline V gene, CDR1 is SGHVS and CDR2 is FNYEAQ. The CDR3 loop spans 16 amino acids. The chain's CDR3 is CASSLVSGTSQETQYF. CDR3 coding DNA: TGTGCCAGCAGCTTAGTATCCGGAACCTCCCAAGAGACCCAGTACTTC.

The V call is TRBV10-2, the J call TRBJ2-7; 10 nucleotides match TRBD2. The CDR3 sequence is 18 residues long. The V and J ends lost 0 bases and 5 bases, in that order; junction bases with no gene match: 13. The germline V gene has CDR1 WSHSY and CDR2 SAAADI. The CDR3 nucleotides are TGCGCCAGCAGTGAGTCCCGGGGCCCTAGCGGGAGCTTAAACGAGCAGTACTTC. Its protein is CASSESRGPSGSLNEQYF.

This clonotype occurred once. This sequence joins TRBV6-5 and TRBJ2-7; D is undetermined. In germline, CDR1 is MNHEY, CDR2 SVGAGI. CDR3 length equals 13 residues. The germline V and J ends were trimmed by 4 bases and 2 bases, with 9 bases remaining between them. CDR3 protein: CASSFDSAYEQYF. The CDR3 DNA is TGTGCCAGCAGTTTTGACTCGGCCTACGAGCAGTACTTC.

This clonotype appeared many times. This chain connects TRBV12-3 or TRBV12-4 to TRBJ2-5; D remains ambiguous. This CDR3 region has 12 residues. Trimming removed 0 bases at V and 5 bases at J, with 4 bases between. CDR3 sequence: CASSLAAETQYF. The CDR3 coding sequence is TGTGCCAGCAGTTTAGCCGCCGAGACCCAGTACTTC.

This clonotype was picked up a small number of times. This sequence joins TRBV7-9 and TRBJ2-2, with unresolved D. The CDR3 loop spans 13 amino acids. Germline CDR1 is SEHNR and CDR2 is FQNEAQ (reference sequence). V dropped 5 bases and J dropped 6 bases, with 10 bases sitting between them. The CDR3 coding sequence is TGTGCCAGCAGCCAAGATAGGCCCGGGGAGCTGTTTTTT. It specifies CASSQDRPGELFF.

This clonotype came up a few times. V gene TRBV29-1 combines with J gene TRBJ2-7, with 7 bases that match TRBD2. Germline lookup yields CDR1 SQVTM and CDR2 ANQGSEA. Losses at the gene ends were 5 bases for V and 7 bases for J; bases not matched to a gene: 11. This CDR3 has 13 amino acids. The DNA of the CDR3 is TGCAGCGTTACGACTAGCCCGGCGGGGGAGCAGTACTTC. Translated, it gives CSVTTSPAGEQYF.

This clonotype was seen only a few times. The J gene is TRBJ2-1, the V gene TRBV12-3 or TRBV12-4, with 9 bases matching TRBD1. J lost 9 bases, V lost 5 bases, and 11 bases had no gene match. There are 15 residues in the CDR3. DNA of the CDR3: TGTGCCAGCAGTCAAACTCCGGGACAGGGCGGTGAGCAGTTCTTC. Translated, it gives CASSQTPGQGGEQFF.

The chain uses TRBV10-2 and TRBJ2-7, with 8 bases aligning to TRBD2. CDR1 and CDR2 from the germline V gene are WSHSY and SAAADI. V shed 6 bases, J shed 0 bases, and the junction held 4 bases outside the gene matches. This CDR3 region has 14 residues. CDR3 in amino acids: CASRLAATSYEQYF. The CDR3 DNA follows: TGCGCCAGCAGACTAGCGGCAACCTCCTACGAGCAGTACTTC.

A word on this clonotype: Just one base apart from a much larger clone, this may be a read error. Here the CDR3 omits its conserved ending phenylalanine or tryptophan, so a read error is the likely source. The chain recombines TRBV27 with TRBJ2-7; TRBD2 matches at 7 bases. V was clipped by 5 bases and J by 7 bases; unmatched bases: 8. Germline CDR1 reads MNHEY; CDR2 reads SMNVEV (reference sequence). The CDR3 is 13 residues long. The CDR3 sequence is CASSAGDWSEQYL. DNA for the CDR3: TGTGCCAGCAGTGCGGGAGACTGGAGTGAGCAGTACCTC.